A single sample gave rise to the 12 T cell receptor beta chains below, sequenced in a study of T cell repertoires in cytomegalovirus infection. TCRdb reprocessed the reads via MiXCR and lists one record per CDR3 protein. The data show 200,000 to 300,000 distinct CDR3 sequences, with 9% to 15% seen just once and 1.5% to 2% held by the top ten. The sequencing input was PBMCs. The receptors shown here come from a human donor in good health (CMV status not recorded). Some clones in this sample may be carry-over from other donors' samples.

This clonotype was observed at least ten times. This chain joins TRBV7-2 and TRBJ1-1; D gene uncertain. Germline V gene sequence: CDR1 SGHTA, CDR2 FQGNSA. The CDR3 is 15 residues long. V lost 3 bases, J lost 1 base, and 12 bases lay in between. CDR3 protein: CASSFGRGRNTEAFF. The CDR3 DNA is TGTGCCAGCAGCTTTGGGCGCGGCCGGAACACTGAAGCTTTCTTT.

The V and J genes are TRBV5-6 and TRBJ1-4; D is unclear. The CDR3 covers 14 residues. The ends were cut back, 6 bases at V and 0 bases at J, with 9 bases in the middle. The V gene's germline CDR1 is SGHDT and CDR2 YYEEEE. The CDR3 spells CASNLGATNEKLFF. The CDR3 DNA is TGTGCCAGCAACCTGGGAGCAACTAATGAAAAACTGTTTTTT.

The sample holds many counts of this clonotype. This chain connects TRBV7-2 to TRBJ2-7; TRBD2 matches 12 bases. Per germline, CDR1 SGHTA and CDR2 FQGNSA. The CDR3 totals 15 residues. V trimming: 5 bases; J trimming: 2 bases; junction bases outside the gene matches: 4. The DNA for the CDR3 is TGTGCCAGCAGCATACGACTAGCGGGGGCCTACGAGCAGTACTTC. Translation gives CASSIRLAGAYEQYF. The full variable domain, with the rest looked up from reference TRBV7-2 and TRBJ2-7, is GAGVSQSPSNKVTEKGKDVELRCDPISGHTALYWYRQSLGQGLEFLIYFQGNSAPDKSGLPSDRFSAERTGGSVSTLTIQRTQQEDSAVYLCASSIRLAGAYEQYFGPGTRLTVT.

In DNA form, the CDR3 reads TGTGCCAGCAGTGTAGAGTACACCGGGGAGCTGTTTTTT. Translating gives CASSVEYTGELFF. The chain is built from TRBV2 and TRBJ2-2; D not certain. V shed 4 bases and J shed 3 bases, with 6 bases lying between them. In germline, CDR1 is SNHLY, CDR2 FYNNEI. The CDR3 length is 13 residues.

CDR3 protein: CASSLETTGPEAFF. Here the CDR3 DNA reads TGCGCCAGCAGCTTGGAGACAACCGGCCCTGAAGCTTTCTTT. The chain combines TRBV5-1 with TRBJ1-1; D is undetermined. The CDR3 consists of 14 residues. The germline gives CDR1 SGHRS, CDR2 YFSETQ. Trimming cost V 0 bases and J 6 bases, with 12 bases left between them.

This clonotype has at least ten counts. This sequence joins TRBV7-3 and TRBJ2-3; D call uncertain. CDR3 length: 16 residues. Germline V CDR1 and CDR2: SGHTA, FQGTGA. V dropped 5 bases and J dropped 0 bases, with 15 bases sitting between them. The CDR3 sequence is CASSPSLAGSTDTQYF. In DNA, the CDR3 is TGTGCCAGCAGCCCATCCTTAGCCGGTAGCACAGATACGCAGTATTTT.

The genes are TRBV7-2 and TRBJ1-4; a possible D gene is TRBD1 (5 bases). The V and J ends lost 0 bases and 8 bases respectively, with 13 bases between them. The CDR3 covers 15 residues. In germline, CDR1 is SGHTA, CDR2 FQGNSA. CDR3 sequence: CASSLAGGVGEKLFF. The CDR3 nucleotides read TGTGCCAGCAGCTTAGCGGGAGGGGTAGGGGAAAAACTGTTTTTT.

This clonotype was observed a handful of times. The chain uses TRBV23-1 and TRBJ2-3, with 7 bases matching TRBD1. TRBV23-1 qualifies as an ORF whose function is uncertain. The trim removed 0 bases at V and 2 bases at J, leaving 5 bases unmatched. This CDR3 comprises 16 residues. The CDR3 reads CASSQSTGEPTDTQYF. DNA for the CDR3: TGCGCCAGCAGTCAATCCACAGGGGAGCCCACAGATACGCAGTATTTT.

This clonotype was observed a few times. The CDR3 coding sequence is TGTGCCACCGACCATGGGGGGCGCGGCACTGAAGCTTTCTTT. It encodes CATDHGGRGTEAFF. The chain combines TRBV19 with TRBJ1-1; tentatively, D is TRBD1 (6 bases). Trimming took 10 bases from V and 4 from J, leaving 19 bases between them. This CDR3 region has 14 residues. The germline V gene encodes CDR1 LNHDA and CDR2 SQIVND (reference sequence).

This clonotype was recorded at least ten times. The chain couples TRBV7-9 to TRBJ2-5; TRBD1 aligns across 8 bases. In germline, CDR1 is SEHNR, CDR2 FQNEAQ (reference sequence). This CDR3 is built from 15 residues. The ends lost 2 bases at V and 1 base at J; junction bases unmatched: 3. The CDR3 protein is CASSLRGQVQETQYF. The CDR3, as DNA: TGTGCCAGCAGCTTACGGGGACAGGTCCAAGAGACCCAGTACTTC.

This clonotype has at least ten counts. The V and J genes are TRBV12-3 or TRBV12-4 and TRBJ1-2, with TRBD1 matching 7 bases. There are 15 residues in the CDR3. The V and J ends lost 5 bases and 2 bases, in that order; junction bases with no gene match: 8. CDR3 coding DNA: TGTGCCAGCAGTGGGGGACAGCATTACAACTATGGCTACACCTTC. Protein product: CASSGGQHYNYGYTF.

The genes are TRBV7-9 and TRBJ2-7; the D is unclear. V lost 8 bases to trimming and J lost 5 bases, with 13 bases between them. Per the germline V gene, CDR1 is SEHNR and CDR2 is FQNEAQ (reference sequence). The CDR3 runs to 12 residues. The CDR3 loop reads CASRSSGHEQYF. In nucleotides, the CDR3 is TGTGCCAGCCGCTCCTCAGGCCACGAGCAGTACTTC.